Listed here are 7 T cell receptor beta chains from one sample, sequenced in a study of cytomegalovirus exposure and HLA in healthy donors. In the PCR, 60 Vbeta and 13 Jbeta primers were used. Some clones are missing from TCRdb's copy, which holds only in-frame ones; the method was immunoSEQ multiplex PCR. The table includes 75,000 to 95,000 clones, around 85% detected once. The specimen sequenced was PBMCs. These receptor sequences come from a human donor in good health.

The CDR3 DNA is TGTGCCAGCAGTGACTTGCGGGGGGGCGCCGACTACGAGCAGTACTTC. Translated: CASSDLRGGADYEQYF. This chain uses TRBV6-1 with TRBJ2-7, with 9 bases aligning to TRBD2. Germline V CDR1 and CDR2: MNHNS, SASEGT. V trimming: 3 bases; J trimming: 3 bases; junction bases outside the gene matches: 9. The length of the CDR3 is 16 residues.

The sample holds a few counts of this clone. The chain employs TRBV5-6 and TRBJ1-1; TRBD1 might be the D (5 bases). This CDR3 is 15 amino acids long. The germline V gene has CDR1 SGHDT and CDR2 YYEEEE. V lost 1 base and J 5 bases, leaving 15 bases between the germline ends. The DNA of the CDR3 is TGTGCCAGCAGCTTGCCCCCGCCGGGGGAAACTGAAGCTTTCTTT. Translating gives CASSLPPPGETEAFF. The whole variable domain, filled in from reference TRBV5-6 and TRBJ1-1, reads DAGVTQSPTHLIKTRGQQVTLRCSPKSGHDTVSWYQQALGQGPQFIFQYYEEEERQRGNFPDRFSGHQFPNYSSELNVNALLLGDSALYLCASSLPPPGETEAFFGQGTRLTVV.

This clone was observed a single time. The rearrangement joins TRBV11-2 to TRBJ1-2, with a tentative D call TRBD1 (5 bases). Trimming left V 4 bases short and J 8 bases short, with 26 bases between. Per germline, CDR1 SGHAT and CDR2 FQNNGV. The CDR3 is 17 residues long. CDR3 sequence (DNA): TGTGCCAGCAGCTCGAGACAGAGCAATCATATCGTTGAAGGCTACACCTTC. As protein: CASSSRQSNHIVEGYTF.

The J gene is TRBJ2-5, the V gene TRBV4-1; 10 nucleotides line up with TRBD1. The germline gives CDR1 MGHRA, CDR2 YSYEKL. CDR3 length equals 15 residues. J gave up 3 bases and V 6 bases, and 7 bases lay outside the gene matches. CDR3 loop: CASSDAGTGEETQYF. DNA for the CDR3: TGCGCCAGCAGTGACGCCGGGACAGGGGAAGAGACCCAGTACTTC.

This clone was detected a few times. The same CDR3 arises from other DNA sequences in this sample as well. The chain has TRBV19 and TRBJ1-1; TRBD1 agrees at 7 bases. CDR3 size: 15 residues. Germline assignment: CDR1 LNHDA and CDR2 SQIVND (reference sequence). J lost 0 bases, V lost 6 bases, and 7 bases had no gene match. This CDR3 is CASSGRQGMNTEAFF. The CDR3 bases are TGTGCCAGTAGCGGAAGACAGGGAATGAACACTGAAGCTTTCTTT.

The rearrangement joins TRBV27 to TRBJ1-5; D remains ambiguous. The CDR3 runs 14 residues. Germline CDR1 is MNHEY and CDR2 is SMNVEV (reference sequence). V lost 8 bases and J 0 bases, leaving 11 bases between the germline ends. The DNA for the CDR3 is TGTGCCAGCTCAATAGAGTATAGCAATCAGCCCCAGCATTTT. This codes for CASSIEYSNQPQHF.

The chain couples TRBV6-5 to TRBJ2-7; D uncertain. The germline V gene has CDR1 MNHEY and CDR2 SVGAGI. Trimming cost V 5 bases and J 3 bases, with 11 bases left between them. The CDR3 is made up of 13 amino acids. The DNA for the CDR3 is TGTGCCAGCAGTGGAACTATAAACTACGAGCAGTACTTC. Amino acids: CASSGTINYEQYF.